The sequence of this T cell receptor (beta chain) was determined in a study of shared clonotypes between healthy human individuals (dated by TCRdb to about 2020). Context from the whole study: The cohort included three men and a couple of women between 18 and 49 years of age. For each donor, CD4 naive and CD4 memory were each given three plates, CD8 naive was given two plates, and CD8 memory was given one plate. Different laboratories and diverse techniques were used to prepare libraries and sequence TCR repertoires, to increase sequencing depth and limit assay-specific biases. To estimate repertoire size and how much clonotype sharing occurs between individuals, the study deeply sequenced the blood TCR repertoires of a handful of healthy adults. Leukapheresis yielded between about 0.9 and 8.9 billion PBMCs per donor.

The paper's findings and limits, for the study overall: Sampling was restricted to blood, and TCR repertoires in tissue are likely to differ from TCR repertoires in blood. Naive subsets generally had larger estimated clonotype richness than memory subsets. Based on pairwise subsampling, the degree of clonotype sharing among donors was expected to be affected by sequencing depth. When a handful of donors were compared, the shared fraction of clonotypes was about 5% for naive CD4, roughly 3.3% for naive CD8, roughly 2.5% for memory CD4, and under 0.5% for memory CD8. Because the study included a small number of donors, the genetic and exposure-history diversity represented was limited. Higher generation probabilities were observed for clonotypes shared by all four sorted-subset donors than for non-shared clonotypes. Rarefaction of sorted-subset datasets indicated incomplete sequencing despite the large sequencing depth.

The junction shows trimming of 4 bases on V and 5 bases on J, and the gene matches do not reach 13 bases of it. Looking up the germline V gene yields CDR1 KGHSH and CDR2 LQKENI. From its cysteine to its phenylalanine, the CDR3 spans 16 amino acids. This entry keeps only the CDR3 DNA: 48 bases, framed from base 1. TCR CDR3 regions were amplified from genomic DNA by multiplex PCR using the deep immunoSEQ assay. Extracted genomic DNA from each cell subset was spread evenly across all wells of several immunoSEQ 96-well plates, with each plate serving as a replicate. For sorted subsets, approximately 210 ng of genomic DNA, equivalent to 25,000 to 35,000 T cell genomes, went into each replicate PCR. The purified libraries were quantified using a Qubit 3.0 fluorometer, sized with a Bioanalyzer 2100, and then quantified again using the KAPA Library Quantification kit. Every immunoSEQ 96-well plate was sequenced on a separate single-read 150-cycle Illumina NextSeq 550 flow cell. On the authors' methods: Because the immunoSEQ output held only junctional sequences and lacked quality scores, the filtering could not match the filtering applied to full-length reads. Sequences were annotated with PyIR, a Python wrapper for IgBLAST v1.9, and V/J genes and CDR3 were assigned using IMGT germline references. Reads were removed for weak V/J assignments (E-value above 1e-6), missing CDR3, stop codons, out-of-frame junctions, or ambiguous translated residues. V3J clonotypes were defined by identical inferred V gene, J gene, and CDR3 amino acid sequence. To compute the percentage overlap between repertoires, the number of shared unique clonotypes was divided by the size of the smaller repertoire. Repertoire richness was assessed with RTK rarefaction, the Chao1 estimator, and Recon v2.1 estimates of unobserved clonotypes. Generation probabilities for all TCRbeta clonotypes obtained by the gDNA method from a handful of donors were computed using OLGA. TCRdb limited this immuneACCESS table to in-frame rearrangements with V and J called. A share of clones is missing; checked studies link under half to unresolved V genes, and the rest is unexplained. The DNA gave D and trimming, while V, J and clone size come from that table. Within this sample are about 1.5 million clones, with 95% to 99% of them counted one time only. The biggest ten clones account for about 0.45% of the sample.

The donors were healthy, HIV-negative adults who had no recently reported acute infections or vaccinations. All donors were Caucasian adults living in Nashville, Tennessee, USA. CD4+ T cells were enriched by magnetic negative selection; naive cells were then positively selected on CD45RA, and the negative fraction formed the memory subset. Blood was collected by leukapheresis, and PBMCs were isolated by Ficoll-Histopaque density gradient centrifugation and then cryopreserved in liquid nitrogen vapor phase. Analytical flow cytometry was used to check the purity and quantity of every magnetically sorted T cell population. Each sorted fraction had its genomic DNA isolated and then quantified by UV absorbance on a Nanodrop 2000c. A remark on this clone: What this receptor recognizes is not known. The sample holds no much larger clone one base away, and base qualities are not on file.

Recombination connected TRBV18 to TRBJ2-7; TRBD1 matches 8 bases in the middle. The clonotype was recovered from a man in his thirties or forties in good health. Specimen: naive CD4+ T cells sorted from blood. Taken with the paper, the label for cell subset or site translates to: CD45RA+ positively selected. The CDR3 amino acid sequence is: CASSLAIGTGRHEQYF. Read as DNA, the sequence is TGTGCCAGCTCACTGGCCATCGGGACAGGACGACACGAGCAGTACTTC.